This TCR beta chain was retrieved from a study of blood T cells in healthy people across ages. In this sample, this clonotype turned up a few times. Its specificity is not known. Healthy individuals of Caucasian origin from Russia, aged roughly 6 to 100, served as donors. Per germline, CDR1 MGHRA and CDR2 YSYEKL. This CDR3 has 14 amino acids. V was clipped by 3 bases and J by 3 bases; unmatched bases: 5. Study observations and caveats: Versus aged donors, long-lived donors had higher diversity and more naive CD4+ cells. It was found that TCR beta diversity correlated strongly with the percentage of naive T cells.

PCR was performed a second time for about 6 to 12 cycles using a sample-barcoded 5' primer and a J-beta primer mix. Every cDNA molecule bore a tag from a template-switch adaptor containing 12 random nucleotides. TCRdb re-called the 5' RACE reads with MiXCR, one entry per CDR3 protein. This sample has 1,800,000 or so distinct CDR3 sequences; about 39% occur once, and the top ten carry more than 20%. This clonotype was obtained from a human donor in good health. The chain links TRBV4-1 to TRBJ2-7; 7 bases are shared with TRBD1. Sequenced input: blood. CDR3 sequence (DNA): TGCGCCAGCAGCCATGCACAGGGGAACTACGAGCAGTACTTC. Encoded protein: CASSHAQGNYEQYF.